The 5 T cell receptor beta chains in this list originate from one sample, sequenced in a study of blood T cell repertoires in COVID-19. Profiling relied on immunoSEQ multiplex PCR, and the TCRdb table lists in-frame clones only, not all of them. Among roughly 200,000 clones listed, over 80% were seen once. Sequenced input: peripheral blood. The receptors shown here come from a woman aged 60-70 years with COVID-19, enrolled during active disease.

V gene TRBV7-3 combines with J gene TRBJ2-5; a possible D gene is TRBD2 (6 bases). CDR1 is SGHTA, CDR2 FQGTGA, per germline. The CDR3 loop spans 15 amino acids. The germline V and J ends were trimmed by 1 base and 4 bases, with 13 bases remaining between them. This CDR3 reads CASSLRGEAGETQYF. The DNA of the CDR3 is TGTGCCAGCAGCTTAAGGGGGGAGGCTGGAGAGACCCAGTACTTC.

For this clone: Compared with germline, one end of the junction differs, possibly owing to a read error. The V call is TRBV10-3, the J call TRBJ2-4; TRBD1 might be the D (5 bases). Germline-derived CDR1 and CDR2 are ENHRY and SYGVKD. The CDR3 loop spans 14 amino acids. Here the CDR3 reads CAISETDTRSALHF. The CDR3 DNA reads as TGTGCCATCAGTGAGACGGACACCCGATCAGCGCTGCACTTC.

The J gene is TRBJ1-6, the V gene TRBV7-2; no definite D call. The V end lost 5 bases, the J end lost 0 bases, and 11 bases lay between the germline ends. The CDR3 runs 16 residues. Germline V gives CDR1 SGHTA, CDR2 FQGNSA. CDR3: CASSPDSSSYNSPLHF. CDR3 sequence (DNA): TGTGCCAGCAGCCCGGACTCCAGCTCCTATAATTCACCCCTCCACTTT.

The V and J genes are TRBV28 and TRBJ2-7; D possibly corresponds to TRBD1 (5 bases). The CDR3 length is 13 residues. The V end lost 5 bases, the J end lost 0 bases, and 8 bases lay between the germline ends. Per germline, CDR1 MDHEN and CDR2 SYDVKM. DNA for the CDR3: TGTGCCAGCAGTACAGGTATCTCCTACGAGCAGTACTTC. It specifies CASSTGISYEQYF.

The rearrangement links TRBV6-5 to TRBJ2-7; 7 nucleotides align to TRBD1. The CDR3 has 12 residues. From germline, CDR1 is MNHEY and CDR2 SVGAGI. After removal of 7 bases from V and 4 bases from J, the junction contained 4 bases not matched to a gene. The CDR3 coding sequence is TGTGCCAGCACCAACAGGGGTTACGAGCAGTACTTC. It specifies CASTNRGYEQYF.